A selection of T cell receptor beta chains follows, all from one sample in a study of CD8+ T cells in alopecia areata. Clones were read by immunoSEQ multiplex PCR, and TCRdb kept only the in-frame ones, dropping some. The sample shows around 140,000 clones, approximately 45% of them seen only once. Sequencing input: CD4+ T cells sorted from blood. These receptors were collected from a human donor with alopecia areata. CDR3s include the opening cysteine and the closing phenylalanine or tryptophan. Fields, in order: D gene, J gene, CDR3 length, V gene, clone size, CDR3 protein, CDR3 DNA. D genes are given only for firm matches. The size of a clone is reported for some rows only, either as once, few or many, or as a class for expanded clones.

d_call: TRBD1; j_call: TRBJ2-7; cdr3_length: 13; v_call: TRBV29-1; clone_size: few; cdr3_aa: CSVATGSGYEQYF; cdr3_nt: TGCAGCGTTGCGACAGGGTCGGGCTACGAGCAGTACTTC
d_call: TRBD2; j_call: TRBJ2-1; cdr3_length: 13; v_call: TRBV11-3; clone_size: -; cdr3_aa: CASRLAQYNEQFF; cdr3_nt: TGTGCCAGCAGACTAGCGCAATACAATGAGCAGTTCTTC
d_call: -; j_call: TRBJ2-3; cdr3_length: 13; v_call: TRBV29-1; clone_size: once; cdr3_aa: CSVEPGVGDTQYF; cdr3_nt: TGCAGCGTCGAACCCGGGGTAGGAGATACGCAGTATTTT
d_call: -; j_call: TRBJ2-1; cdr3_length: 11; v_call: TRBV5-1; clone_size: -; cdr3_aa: CASSLDREQFF; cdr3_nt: TGCGCCAGCAGCTTGGACCGTGAGCAGTTCTTC
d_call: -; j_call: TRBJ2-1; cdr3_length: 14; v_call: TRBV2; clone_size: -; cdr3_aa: CASSEDVGRMGQFF; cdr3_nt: TGTGCCAGCAGTGAAGATGTCGGCAGAATGGGTCAGTTCTTC
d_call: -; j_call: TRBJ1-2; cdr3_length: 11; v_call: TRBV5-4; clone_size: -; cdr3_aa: CASSFSEGYTF; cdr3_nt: TGTGCCAGCAGCTTTTCCGAGGGCTACACCTTC
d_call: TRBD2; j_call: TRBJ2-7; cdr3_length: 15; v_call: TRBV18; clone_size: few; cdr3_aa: CASSPKTSGYYEQYF; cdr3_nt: TGTGCCAGCTCACCCAAGACTAGCGGATACTACGAGCAGTACTTC
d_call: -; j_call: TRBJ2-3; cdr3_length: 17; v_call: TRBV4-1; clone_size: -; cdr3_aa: CASSQEGTPTVPDTQYF; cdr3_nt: TGCGCCAGCAGCCAAGAGGGGACTCCTACCGTCCCAGATACGCAGTATTTT
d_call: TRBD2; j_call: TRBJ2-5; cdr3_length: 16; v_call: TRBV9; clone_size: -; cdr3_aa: CASSAGTSDHAETQYF; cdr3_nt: TGTGCCAGCAGCGCTGGGACTAGCGACCATGCAGAGACCCAGTACTTC
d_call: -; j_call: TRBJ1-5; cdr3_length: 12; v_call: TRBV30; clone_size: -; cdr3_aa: CAWSGSAVNQHF; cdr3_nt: TGTGCCTGGAGTGGCTCGGCGGTCAATCAGCATTTT
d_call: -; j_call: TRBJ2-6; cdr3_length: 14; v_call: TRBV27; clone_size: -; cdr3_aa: CASLGTSGANVLTF; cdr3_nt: TGTGCCAGCCTGGGGACCTCTGGGGCCAACGTCCTGACTTTC
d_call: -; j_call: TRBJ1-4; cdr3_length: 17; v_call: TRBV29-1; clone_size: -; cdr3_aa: CSAYALKPGFANEKLFF; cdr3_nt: TGCAGCGCATACGCCCTCAAACCTGGTTTCGCTAATGAAAAACTGTTTTTT
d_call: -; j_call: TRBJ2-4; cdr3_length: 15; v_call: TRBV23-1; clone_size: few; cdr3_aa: CASSQLREPKNIQYF; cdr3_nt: TGCGCCAGCAGTCAACTTAGGGAGCCCAAAAACATTCAGTACTTC
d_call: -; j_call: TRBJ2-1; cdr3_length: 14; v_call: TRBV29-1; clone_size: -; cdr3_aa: CSVGVASSYNEQFF; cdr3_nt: TGCAGCGTTGGCGTAGCGAGCTCCTACAATGAGCAGTTCTTC
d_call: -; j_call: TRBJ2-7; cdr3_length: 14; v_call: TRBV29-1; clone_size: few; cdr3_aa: CSVVVANDRGEQYF; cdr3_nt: TGCAGCGTTGTTGTTGCCAATGATAGGGGCGAGCAGTACTTC
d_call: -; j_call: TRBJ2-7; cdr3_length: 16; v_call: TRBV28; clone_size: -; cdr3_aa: CASSFGLAGTIYEQYF; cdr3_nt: TGTGCCAGCAGTTTTGGTCTTGCAGGAACGATTTACGAGCAGTACTTC
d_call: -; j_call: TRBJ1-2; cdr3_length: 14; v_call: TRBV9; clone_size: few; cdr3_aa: CASSVDSNNYGYTF; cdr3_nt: TGTGCCAGCAGCGTAGATTCAAACAACTATGGCTACACCTTC
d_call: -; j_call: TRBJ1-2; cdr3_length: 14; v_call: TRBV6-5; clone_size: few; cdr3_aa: CASTPRSMPRGYTF; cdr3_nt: TGTGCCAGCACTCCGAGGAGTATGCCACGAGGCTACACCTTC
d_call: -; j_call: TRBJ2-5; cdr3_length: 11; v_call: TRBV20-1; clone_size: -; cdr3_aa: CSGNDQETQYF; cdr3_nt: TGCAGTGGAAACGACCAAGAGACCCAGTACTTC
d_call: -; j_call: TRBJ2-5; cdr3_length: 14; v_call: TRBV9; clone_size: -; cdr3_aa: CASSVDRVLETQYF; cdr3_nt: TGTGCCAGCAGCGTAGATAGGGTTCTAGAGACCCAGTACTTC
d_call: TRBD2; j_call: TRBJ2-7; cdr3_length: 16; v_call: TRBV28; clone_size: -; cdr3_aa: CASSPPGLAGVYEQYF; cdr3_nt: TGTGCCAGCAGTCCTCCGGGACTAGCGGGAGTGTACGAGCAGTACTTC
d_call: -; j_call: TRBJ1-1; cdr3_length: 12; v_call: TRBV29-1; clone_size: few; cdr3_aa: CSVESRGISAFF; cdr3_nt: TGCAGCGTTGAATCCAGGGGAATCTCGGCTTTCTTT
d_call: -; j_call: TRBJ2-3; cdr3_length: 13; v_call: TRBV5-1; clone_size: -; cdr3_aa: CASSSTLGDTQYF; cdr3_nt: TGCGCCAGCAGCTCGACCCTAGGGGATACGCAGTATTTT
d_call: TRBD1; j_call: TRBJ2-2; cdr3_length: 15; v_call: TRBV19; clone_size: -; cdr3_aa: CASSFRTGNTGELFF; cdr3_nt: TGTGCCAGTAGTTTCAGGACAGGCAACACCGGGGAGCTGTTTTTT
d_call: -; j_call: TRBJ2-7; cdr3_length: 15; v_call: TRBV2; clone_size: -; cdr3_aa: CASSPRGTGTYEQYF; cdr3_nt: TGTGCCAGCAGCCCCCGGGGGACTGGTACCTACGAGCAGTACTTC
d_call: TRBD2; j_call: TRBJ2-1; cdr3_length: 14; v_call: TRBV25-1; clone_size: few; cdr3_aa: CASRGLAGVDEQFF; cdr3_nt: TGTGCCAGCAGAGGGCTAGCGGGAGTCGATGAGCAGTTCTTC
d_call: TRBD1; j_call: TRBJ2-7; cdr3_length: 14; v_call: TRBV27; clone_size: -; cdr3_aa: CASSEGQGDYEQYF; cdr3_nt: TGTGCCAGCAGTGAAGGACAGGGTGACTACGAGCAGTACTTC
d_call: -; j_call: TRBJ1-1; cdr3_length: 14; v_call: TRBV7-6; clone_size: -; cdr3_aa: CASSLAVGPTEAFF; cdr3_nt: TGTGCCAGCAGCTTAGCGGTAGGGCCCACTGAAGCTTTCTTT
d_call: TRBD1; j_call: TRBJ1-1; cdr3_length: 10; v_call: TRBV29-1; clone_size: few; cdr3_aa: CSDRTGAAFF; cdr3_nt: TGCAGCGATAGGACAGGGGCCGCTTTCTTT
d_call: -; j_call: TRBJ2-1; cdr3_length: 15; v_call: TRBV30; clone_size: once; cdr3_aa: CAWSVHPPGFHEQFF; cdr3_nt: TGTGCCTGGAGTGTCCACCCCCCAGGGTTTCATGAGCAGTTCTTC
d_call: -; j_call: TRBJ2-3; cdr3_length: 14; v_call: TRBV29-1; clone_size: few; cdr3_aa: CSVVPGYGTDTQYF; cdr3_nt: TGCAGCGTTGTTCCCGGGTACGGCACAGATACGCAGTATTTT
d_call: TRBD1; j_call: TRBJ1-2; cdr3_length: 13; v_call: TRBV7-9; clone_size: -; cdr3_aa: CASSQQGSYGYTF; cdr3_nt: TGTGCCAGCAGCCAACAGGGGTCGTATGGCTACACCTTC
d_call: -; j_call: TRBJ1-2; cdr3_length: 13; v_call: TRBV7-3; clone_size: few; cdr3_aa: CASSSQNNYGYTF; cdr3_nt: TGTGCCAGCTCCTCCCAAAATAACTATGGCTACACCTTC
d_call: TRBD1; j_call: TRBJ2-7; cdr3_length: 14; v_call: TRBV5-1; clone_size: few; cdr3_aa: CASGLGTAVYEQYF; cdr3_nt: TGCGCCAGCGGATTGGGGACAGCCGTTTACGAGCAGTACTTC
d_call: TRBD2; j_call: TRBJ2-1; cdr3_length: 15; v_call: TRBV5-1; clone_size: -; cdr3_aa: CASSLDTGLYNEQFF; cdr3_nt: TGCGCCAGCAGCTTGGATACGGGACTATACAATGAGCAGTTCTTC
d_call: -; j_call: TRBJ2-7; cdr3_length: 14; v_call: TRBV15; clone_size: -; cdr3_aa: CATSRDHASYEQYF; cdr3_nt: TGTGCCACCAGCAGAGATCATGCGTCCTACGAGCAGTACTTC
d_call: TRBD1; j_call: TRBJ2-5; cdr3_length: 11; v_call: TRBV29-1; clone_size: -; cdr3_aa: CSLGTEETQYF; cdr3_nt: TGCAGCTTGGGGACAGAAGAGACCCAGTACTTC
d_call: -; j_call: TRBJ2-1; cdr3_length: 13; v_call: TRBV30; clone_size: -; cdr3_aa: CAWRMTGRREQFF; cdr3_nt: TGTGCCTGGAGAATGACAGGGAGGCGTGAGCAGTTCTTC
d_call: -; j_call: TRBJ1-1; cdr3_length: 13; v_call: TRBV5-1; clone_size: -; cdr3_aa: CASSLVVSTEAFF; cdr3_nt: TGCGCCAGCAGCTTGGTGGTGAGCACTGAAGCTTTCTTT
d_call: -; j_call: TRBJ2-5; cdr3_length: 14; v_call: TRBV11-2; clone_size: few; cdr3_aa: CASSLELQGETQYF; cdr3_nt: TGTGCCAGCAGCTTAGAGCTCCAGGGAGAGACCCAGTACTTC
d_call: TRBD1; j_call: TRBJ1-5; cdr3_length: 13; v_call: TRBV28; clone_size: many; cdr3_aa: CASRGQGYQPQHF; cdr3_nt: TGTGCCAGCAGAGGACAGGGTTATCAGCCCCAGCATTTT
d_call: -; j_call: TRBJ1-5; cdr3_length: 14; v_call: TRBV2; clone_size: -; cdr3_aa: CASSVQGGGQPQHF; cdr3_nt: TGTGCCAGCAGTGTGCAGGGAGGGGGACAGCCCCAGCATTTT
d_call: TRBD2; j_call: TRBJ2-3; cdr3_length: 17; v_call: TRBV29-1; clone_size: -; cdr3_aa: CSVDWFGGSTGTDTQYF; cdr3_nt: TGCAGCGTTGATTGGTTCGGCGGGAGTACTGGCACAGATACGCAGTATTTT
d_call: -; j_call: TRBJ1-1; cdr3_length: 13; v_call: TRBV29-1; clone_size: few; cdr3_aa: CSGEQGMNTEAFF; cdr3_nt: TGCAGCGGAGAACAGGGCATGAACACTGAAGCTTTCTTT
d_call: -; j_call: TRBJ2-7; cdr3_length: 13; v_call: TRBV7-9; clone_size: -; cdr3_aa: CASSRAGGYEQYF; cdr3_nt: TGTGCCAGCAGCCGCGCCGGGGGCTACGAGCAGTACTTC
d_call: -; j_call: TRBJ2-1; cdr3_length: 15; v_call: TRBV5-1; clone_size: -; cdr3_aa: CASSMDSGSYNEQFF; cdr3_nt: TGCGCCAGCAGCATGGACTCGGGCTCCTACAATGAGCAGTTCTTC
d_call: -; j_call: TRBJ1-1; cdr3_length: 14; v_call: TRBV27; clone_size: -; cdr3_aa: CASTETGMNTEAFF; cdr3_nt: TGTGCCAGCACCGAGACAGGAATGAACACTGAAGCTTTCTTT
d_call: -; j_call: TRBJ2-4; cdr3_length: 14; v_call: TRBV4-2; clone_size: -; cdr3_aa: CASSQEFSQNIQYF; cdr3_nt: TGTGCCAGCAGCCAAGAATTCAGCCAAAACATTCAGTACTTC
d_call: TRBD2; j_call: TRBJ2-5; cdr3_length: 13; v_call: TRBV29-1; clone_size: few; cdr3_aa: CSGQRDGQETQYF; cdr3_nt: TGCAGCGGGCAGCGGGACGGACAAGAGACCCAGTACTTC
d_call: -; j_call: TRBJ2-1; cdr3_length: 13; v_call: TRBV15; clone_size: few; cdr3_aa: CATSREDWSEQFF; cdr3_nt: TGTGCCACCAGCAGAGAAGATTGGAGTGAGCAGTTCTTC
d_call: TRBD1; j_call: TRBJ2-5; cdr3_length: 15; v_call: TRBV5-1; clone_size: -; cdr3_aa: CASSLASGGYETQYF; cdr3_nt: TGCGCCAGCAGCTTGGCGTCAGGGGGCTATGAGACCCAGTACTTC
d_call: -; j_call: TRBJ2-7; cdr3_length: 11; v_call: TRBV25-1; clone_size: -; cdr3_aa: CASSRAYEQYF; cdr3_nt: TGTGCCAGCAGTCGTGCCTACGAGCAGTACTTC
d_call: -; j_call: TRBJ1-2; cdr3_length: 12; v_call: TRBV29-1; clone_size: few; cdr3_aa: CSAMTEDYGYTF; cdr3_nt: TGCAGCGCTATGACTGAAGACTATGGCTACACCTTC
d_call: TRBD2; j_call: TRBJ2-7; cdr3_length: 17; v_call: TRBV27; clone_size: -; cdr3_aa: CASSLSTGREFPYEQYF; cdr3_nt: TGTGCCAGCAGTTTATCAACTGGGAGGGAGTTCCCCTACGAGCAGTACTTC
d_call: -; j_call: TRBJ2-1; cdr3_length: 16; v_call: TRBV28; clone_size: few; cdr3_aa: CASSFPGLRSYNEQFF; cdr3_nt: TGTGCCAGCAGTTTCCCCGGACTACGCTCCTACAATGAGCAGTTCTTC
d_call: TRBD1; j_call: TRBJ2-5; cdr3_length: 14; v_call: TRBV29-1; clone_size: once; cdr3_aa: CSVRDRGPHETQYF; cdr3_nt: TGCAGCGTGCGCGACAGGGGGCCCCACGAGACCCAGTACTTC
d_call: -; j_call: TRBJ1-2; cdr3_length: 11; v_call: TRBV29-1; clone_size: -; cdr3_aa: CSVRQNDGYTF; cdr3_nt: TGCAGCGTTCGGCAGAACGATGGCTACACCTTC